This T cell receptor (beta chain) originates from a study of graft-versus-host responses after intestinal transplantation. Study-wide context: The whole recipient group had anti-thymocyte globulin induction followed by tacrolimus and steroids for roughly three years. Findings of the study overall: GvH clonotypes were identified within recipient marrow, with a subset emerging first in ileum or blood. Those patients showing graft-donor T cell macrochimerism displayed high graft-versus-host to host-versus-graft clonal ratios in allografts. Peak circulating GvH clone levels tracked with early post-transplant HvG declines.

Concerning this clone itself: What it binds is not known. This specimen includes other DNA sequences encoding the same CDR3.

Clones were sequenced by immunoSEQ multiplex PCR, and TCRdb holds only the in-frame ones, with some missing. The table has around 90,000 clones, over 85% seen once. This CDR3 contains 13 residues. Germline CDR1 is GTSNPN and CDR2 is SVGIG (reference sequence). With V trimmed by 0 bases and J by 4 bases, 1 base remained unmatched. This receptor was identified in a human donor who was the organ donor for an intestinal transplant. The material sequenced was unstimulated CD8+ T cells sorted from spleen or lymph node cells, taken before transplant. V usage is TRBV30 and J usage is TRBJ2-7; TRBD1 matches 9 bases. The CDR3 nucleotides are TGTGCCTGGAGTGTCGGGACAGGGTACGAGCAGTACTTC. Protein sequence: CAWSVGTGYEQYF.